A selection of T cell receptor beta chains follows, all from one sample in a study of technical replicates of blood from a handful of donors. This table comes from immunoSEQ multiplex PCR, and its TCRdb copy is limited to in-frame clones, with some not included. The data show approximately 82,000 clones, 90% to 95% seen once. Sequenced: T cells isolated from PBMCs. Receptor source: a human donor in good health. Each CDR3 is given with its conserved first and last residue. D genes are given only for firm matches. Only part of the rows carry a size: once, few, many, or a class if the clone is expanded.

>TRBJ2-6|16|NA|TRBV5-6|NA
CASNELRSSGANVLTF
TGTGCCAGCAACGAGTTGAGGAGTTCTGGGGCCAACGTCCTGACTTTC
>TRBJ1-6|13|NA|TRBV7-3|NA
CASSPSLNSPLHF
TGTGCCAGCAGCCCGTCACTTAATTCACCCCTCCACTTT
>TRBJ2-1|17|NA|TRBV27|TRBD2
CASTRTSGSLILNEQFF
TGTGCCAGCACCCGGACTAGCGGGAGCCTTATTTTGAATGAGCAGTTCTTC
>TRBJ2-3|15|NA|TRBV29-1|NA
CSVEGDYAFTDTQYF
TGCAGCGTAGAGGGGGACTACGCCTTCACAGATACGCAGTATTTT
>TRBJ1-1|14|NA|TRBV10-3|NA
CAISAAGANTEAFF
TGTGCCATCAGTGCAGCGGGGGCGAACACTGAAGCTTTCTTT
>TRBJ2-5|15|NA|TRBV5-1|TRBD1
CASSANGQGSETQYF
TGCGCCAGCAGCGCAAATGGACAGGGGTCAGAGACCCAGTACTTC
>TRBJ1-1|15|NA|TRBV5-1|TRBD1
CASSPGTGLATEAFF
TGCGCCAGCAGCCCCGGGACAGGGTTGGCCACTGAAGCTTTCTTT
>TRBJ1-2|12|NA|TRBV7-9|NA
CASSFVNYGYTF
TGTGCCAGCAGCTTTGTAAACTATGGCTACACCTTC
>TRBJ2-3|14|NA|TRBV5-1|TRBD1
CASSIGQAADTQYF
TGCGCCAGCAGCATTGGACAGGCAGCAGATACGCAGTATTTT
>TRBJ1-6|13|NA|TRBV6-5|NA
CASSLDSNSPLHF
TGTGCCAGCAGCCTCGACAGTAATTCACCCCTCCACTTT
>TRBJ2-2|18|NA|TRBV11-3|TRBD1
CASSLGRYDRENTGELFF
TGTGCCAGCAGCTTAGGCCGATACGACAGGGAGAACACCGGGGAGCTGTTTTTT
>TRBJ2-7|18|NA|TRBV7-2|NA
CASSLEVRQSLLIYEQYF
TGTGCCAGCAGCTTAGAAGTCCGACAATCTTTGCTAATCTACGAGCAGTACTTC
>TRBJ2-7|15|NA|TRBV28|NA
CASSPRGLSSYEQYF
TGTGCCAGCAGTCCCCGCGGTCTTAGCTCCTACGAGCAGTACTTC
>TRBJ1-2|13|NA|TRBV19|NA
CASGRDTNYGYTF
TGTGCCAGCGGCCGGGACACAAACTATGGCTACACCTTC
>TRBJ2-7|17|NA|TRBV7-8|NA
CASSLTWGLSGSYEQYF
TGTGCCAGCAGCTTAACATGGGGACTTAGCGGTTCCTACGAGCAGTACTTC
>TRBJ2-1|18|once|TRBV5-4|TRBD2
CASSPGEAGGTPYNEQFF
TGTGCCAGCAGCCCCGGGGAAGCGGGGGGGACTCCCTACAATGAGCAGTTCTTC
>TRBJ2-2|17|NA|TRBV7-9|TRBD2
CASSFLAGGGYTGELFF
TGTGCCAGCAGCTTCCTAGCGGGAGGTGGCTACACCGGGGAGCTGTTTTTT
>TRBJ1-4|14|NA|TRBV29-1|NA
CSVDVTASNEKLFF
TGCAGCGTCGACGTGACAGCCTCTAATGAAAAACTGTTTTTT
>TRBJ2-2|13|few|TRBV27|TRBD1
CASQGGRTGELFF
TGTGCCAGCCAAGGGGGCCGGACCGGGGAGCTGTTTTTT
>TRBJ2-3|15|NA|TRBV19|NA
CASSIGLGITDTQYF
TGTGCCAGTAGTATAGGACTAGGTATCACAGATACTCAGTATTTT
>TRBJ2-1|16|NA|TRBV2|TRBD2
CASSGYSGGTVDEQFF
TGTGCCAGCAGTGGGTATAGCGGGGGCACTGTAGATGAGCAGTTCTTC
>TRBJ1-1|15|few|TRBV7-9|NA
CASSPIEGRRTEAFF
TGTGCCAGCAGCCCTATTGAGGGAAGGAGAACTGAAGCTTTCTTT
>TRBJ1-2|15|NA|TRBV30|TRBD1
CAWSGGTGRNYGYTF
TGTGCCTGGAGTGGGGGGACAGGGAGGAACTATGGCTACACCTTC
>TRBJ1-3|13|NA|TRBV6-5|NA
CASSSSVGNTIYF
TGTGCCAGCAGTTCCAGCGTGGGAAACACCATATATTTT
>TRBJ2-1|12|NA|TRBV6-5|NA
CASSTGPHEQFF
TGTGCCAGCAGCACAGGTCCTCATGAGCAGTTCTTC
>TRBJ1-5|12|few|TRBV30|NA
CAWNRDNQPQHF
TGTGCCTGGAATCGCGATAATCAGCCCCAGCATTTT
>TRBJ1-2|16|NA|TRBV7-8|TRBD1
CASSLDSGTGENGYTF
TGTGCCAGCAGCTTAGATTCCGGGACAGGGGAGAATGGCTACACCTTC
>TRBJ2-1|17|NA|TRBV4-1|NA
CASSPRQVLVGRDEQFF
TGCGCCAGCAGCCCCCGACAGGTCCTGGTAGGGAGGGATGAGCAGTTCTTC
>TRBJ2-2|14|NA|TRBV7-3|TRBD1
CASSPGQPTGELFF
TGTGCCAGCAGCCCGGGACAGCCCACCGGGGAGCTGTTTTTT
>TRBJ2-1|13|NA|TRBV10-3|TRBD2
CAISQDGEGEQFF
TGTGCCATCAGCCAGGATGGGGAGGGGGAGCAGTTCTTC
>TRBJ1-5|15|once|TRBV27|TRBD1
CASRQGDYGNQPQHF
TGTGCCAGCAGACAGGGGGATTATGGCAATCAGCCCCAGCATTTT
>TRBJ1-2|12|once|TRBV6-1|NA
CAVSSAGNGYTF
TGTGCCGTCTCAAGCGCAGGGAATGGCTACACCTTC
>TRBJ2-2|18|NA|TRBV2|TRBD2
CASSEDGLAGMRTGELFF
TGTGCCAGCAGTGAAGACGGTTTAGCGGGAATGAGGACCGGGGAGCTGTTTTTT
>TRBJ2-7|14|NA|TRBV27|TRBD2
CASSSAGELSGQYF
TGTGCCAGCAGTTCAGCGGGAGAGCTTAGCGGGCAGTACTTC
>TRBJ2-1|14|NA|TRBV5-6|NA
CASSLARVVNEQFF
TGTGCCAGCAGCTTGGCCAGGGTAGTCAATGAGCAGTTCTTC